These 12 T cell receptor beta chains came from one sample sequenced in a study of T cells in Graves' hyperthyroidism and ophthalmopathy. Amplified regions were TCR beta CDR3 sequences from RNA transcripts. TCR CDR3 underwent first-round RT-PCR with the HTBI primer set. Each CDR3 protein is one row after TCRdb ran MiXCR on the multiplex PCR reads. The sample yields 410,000 or so distinct CDR3 sequences, roughly 14% seen once. The specimen was blood. These receptor sequences come from a man aged 18 to 29 with Graves' ophthalmopathy.

This clonotype was counted a few times. The V and J genes are TRBV7-3 and TRBJ2-1, with 7 bases lining up with TRBD2. CDR3 length: 16 amino acids. Germline V gene data show CDR1 as SGHTA and CDR2 as FQGTGA. J gave up 3 bases and V 5 bases, and 10 bases lay outside the gene matches. CDR3 DNA sequence: TGTGCCAGCAGCCCCGGACTAGAACTCTACTACAATGAGCAGTTCTTC. Translated, it gives CASSPGLELYYNEQFF.

At least ten counts were recorded for this clonotype. The rearrangement links TRBV6-1 to TRBJ1-2, with 10 bases that match TRBD1. With 4 bases clipped from V and 4 bases from J, the junction kept 6 bases outside the gene matches. CDR1 is MNHNS and CDR2 is SASEGT in the germline V gene. This CDR3 contains 15 residues. CDR3 loop: CASSGGDRGRYGYTF. In DNA, the CDR3 is TGTGCCAGCAGTGGGGGGGACAGGGGACGCTATGGCTACACCTTC.

Ten or more counts support this clonotype. The V gene is TRBV5-8, the J gene TRBJ2-1; D is possibly TRBD1 (6 bases). Per germline, CDR1 SGHTS and CDR2 YDEGEE. The germline V and J ends were trimmed by 0 bases and 7 bases, with 14 bases remaining between them. The CDR3 consists of 15 residues. The CDR3 spells CASSLVTGTVNEQFF. CDR3 DNA sequence: TGTGCCAGCAGCTTGGTAACAGGGACGGTGAATGAGCAGTTCTTC. Full variable domain (remainder filled in from reference TRBV5-8 and TRBJ2-1): EAGVTQSPTHLIKTRGQQATLRCSPISGHTSVYWYQQALGLGLQFLLWYDEGEERNRGNFPPRFSGRQFPNYSSELNVNALELEDSALYLCASSLVTGTVNEQFFGPGTRLTVL.

This rearrangement joins TRBV6-6 to TRBJ2-3; D tentatively fits TRBD1 or TRBD2 (6 bases each). The germline V and J ends were trimmed by 0 bases and 1 base, with 14 bases remaining between them. The V gene's germline CDR1 is MNHNY and CDR2 SVGAGI (reference sequence). This CDR3 has 17 residues. The CDR3 here is CASSYSARGPRTDTQYF. The CDR3 bases are TGTGCCAGCAGTTACTCAGCTCGGGGGCCACGCACAGATACGCAGTATTTT.

In this sample, this clonotype turned up many times. CDR3 coding DNA: TGTGCCAGCAGCCACCCTCAGGGAGCCACTGGCTACACCTTC. It specifies CASSHPQGATGYTF. The chain joins TRBV3-1 to TRBJ1-2; D possibly corresponds to TRBD1 (5 bases). The V gene lost 3 bases and the J gene lost 7 bases, with 15 bases spanning the gap. CDR1 LGHDT and CDR2 YNNKEL come from the germline V gene (reference sequence). This CDR3 is 14 amino acids long. The full variable domain, in which reference TRBV3-1 and TRBJ1-2 provide the parts outside the CDR3, is DTAVSQTPKYLVTQMGNDKSIKCEQNLGHDTMYWYKQDSKKFLKIMFSYNNKELIINETVPNRFSPKSPDKAHLNLHINSLELGDSAVYFCASSHPQGATGYTFGSGTRLTVV.

This clonotype came up many times. The chain combines TRBV27 with TRBJ2-5; 7 bases fit TRBD1. CDR3 length: 14 amino acids. V trimming: 0 bases; J trimming: 5 bases; junction bases outside the gene matches: 3. Germline CDR1 and CDR2: MNHEY and SMNVEV (reference sequence). CDR3 amino acids: CASSLSDRDETQYF. DNA of the CDR3: TGTGCCAGCAGTTTATCTGACAGGGACGAGACCCAGTACTTC.

At least ten counts were recorded for this clonotype. The V and J genes are TRBV20-1 and TRBJ1-3, with D tentatively TRBD1 (5 bases). The CDR3 runs to 16 residues. V dropped 0 bases and J dropped 1 base, with 13 bases sitting between them. Germline CDR1 and CDR2: DFQATT and SNEGSKA (reference sequence). In nucleotides, the CDR3 is TGCAGTGCTAGAGATCGTAGGGGAATTTCTGGAAACACCATATATTTT. Its protein product is CSARDRRGISGNTIYF.

At least ten counts were recorded for this clonotype. This chain links TRBV6-1 with TRBJ1-2; TRBD1 is a possible D gene (5 bases). The CDR3 extends over 15 amino acids. Germline V gene data show CDR1 as MNHNS and CDR2 as SASEGT. The germline V and J ends were trimmed by 10 bases and 2 bases, with 20 bases remaining between them. CDR3: CATLTQGEGNYGYTF. The CDR3 DNA reads as TGTGCCACCCTTACTCAGGGTGAGGGGAACTATGGCTACACCTTC.

This clonotype was observed many times. The CDR3 DNA reads as TGTGCCAGCAGCCAGTCGGGGAATCAGCCCCAGCATTTT. Its protein is CASSQSGNQPQHF. The chain recombines TRBV3-1 with TRBJ1-5; D not resolved. Germline values: CDR1 LGHDT, CDR2 YNNKEL (reference sequence). The CDR3 is made up of 13 amino acids. Trimming cost V 3 bases and J 4 bases, with 7 bases left between them.

This clonotype came up many times. This chain uses TRBV7-8 with TRBJ2-3; D might be TRBD1 (6 bases). Germline CDR1 SGHVS, CDR2 FQNEAQ. V lost 4 bases and J 0 bases, leaving 11 bases between the germline ends. The CDR3 totals 15 residues. Here the CDR3 DNA reads TGTGCCAGCAGCTCAACAGGGATTAGCACAGATACGCAGTATTTT. It is translated as CASSSTGISTDTQYF.

This clonotype was recorded many times. The V call is TRBV7-9, the J call TRBJ2-1; D gene ambiguous. Germline-derived CDR1 and CDR2 are SEHNR and FQNEAQ (reference sequence). This CDR3 contains 12 residues. Trimming took off 7 bases at V and 8 bases at J, with 12 bases between the two ends. The CDR3 sequence: CASTVSSDEQFF. The CDR3 DNA reads TGTGCCAGCACCGTTAGTAGTGATGAGCAGTTCTTC.

This clonotype was observed many times. The chain is built from TRBV6-2 or TRBV6-3 and TRBJ2-7; no reliable D call. Germline V CDR1 and CDR2: MNHEY, SVGEGT. The ends were cut back, 0 bases at V and 1 base at J, with 7 bases in the middle. The CDR3 contains 14 residues. The CDR3 DNA is TGTGCCAGCAGTTACTCGCAAGTATCCTACGAGCAGTACTTC. It translates to CASSYSQVSYEQYF.